The 10 T cell receptor beta chains reported below all come from one sample, sequenced in a study of blood T cell repertoires in COVID-19. Method: immunoSEQ multiplex PCR; TCRdb's copy keeps in-frame clones and lacks some. This sample has under 130,000 clones, with under 80% found just once. Sequencing was performed on peripheral blood. These receptors were collected from a woman between 65 and 79 years old with acute or convalescent COVID-19.

The V gene is TRBV11-3, the J gene TRBJ2-5; possibly TRBD2 for D (7 bases). This CDR3 region has 14 residues. Germline V CDR1 and CDR2: SGHNT, YENEEA. V lost 5 bases and J lost 10, with 20 bases in between. The CDR3 DNA sequence: TGTGCCAGCAGCCCTGGCGGGGGCCTCCCTGTCCAGTACTTC. It encodes CASSPGGGLPVQYF.

The chain uses TRBV10-2 and TRBJ1-1, with D possibly TRBD1 on 5 matching bases. Trimming removed 6 bases at V and 4 bases at J, with 12 bases between. The CDR3 runs to 13 residues. The germline V gene has CDR1 WSHSY and CDR2 SAAADI. Written as DNA, the CDR3 is TGCGCCAGCAGCGAATCAGGGCGCACTGAAGCTTTCTTT. The encoded protein is CASSESGRTEAFF.

A remark on this clone: This CDR3 is also generated by other DNA sequences in the sample. In DNA form, the CDR3 reads TGTGCCAGCAGCTTGGGGAGCTCTGGAAACACCATATATTTT. This translates into CASSLGSSGNTIYF. The genes are TRBV7-2 and TRBJ1-3; D uncertain. The CDR3 runs 14 residues. V lost 3 bases and J lost 0, with 6 bases in between. Per the germline V gene, CDR1 is SGHTA and CDR2 is FQGNSA.

The chain uses TRBV6-5 and TRBJ1-2, with 9 nucleotides matching TRBD1. The V and J ends lost 4 bases and 6 bases, in that order; junction bases with no gene match: 3. The CDR3 runs 13 residues. In germline, CDR1 is MNHEY, CDR2 SVGAGI. CDR3 sequence (DNA): TGTGCCAGCAGTTCCCGGACAGGGGATGGCTACACCTTC. Its translation: CASSSRTGDGYTF.

The gene calls are TRBV28 and TRBJ2-4, with D perhaps TRBD1 (5 bases). Germline V CDR1 and CDR2: MDHEN, SYDVKM. The CDR3 runs 15 residues. Trimming shortened V by 2 bases and J by 8 bases, and 16 bases separated the two germline ends. The CDR3 region is CASSLQGTSLDIQYF. Here the CDR3 DNA reads TGTGCCAGCAGTTTACAGGGAACGAGTCTAGACATTCAGTACTTC.

The J gene is TRBJ1-3, the V gene TRBV6-5; D uncertain. Trimming left V 2 bases short and J 9 bases short, with 11 bases between. From germline, CDR1 is MNHEY and CDR2 SVGAGI. The CDR3 has 13 residues. The CDR3 reads CASSYPLYGTIYF. CDR3 DNA: TGTGCCAGCAGTTACCCACTTTATGGCACCATATATTTT.

This sequence joins TRBV6-5 and TRBJ1-1; 7 nucleotides line up with TRBD1. This CDR3 contains 13 residues. The germline V gene encodes CDR1 MNHEY and CDR2 SVGAGI. V shed 7 bases, J shed 1 base, and the junction held 3 bases outside the gene matches. The CDR3 here is CASKEGANTEAFF. Here the CDR3 DNA reads TGTGCCAGCAAGGAGGGGGCGAACACTGAAGCTTTCTTT.

The chain recombines TRBV10-3 with TRBJ2-2; 9 nucleotides align to TRBD1. Trimming took 10 bases from V and 2 from J; bases not matched to a gene: 11. Germline V gene sequence: CDR1 ENHRY, CDR2 SYGVKD. The CDR3 has 16 residues. The CDR3: CATGSTGGSNTGELFF. The CDR3 DNA is TGTGCCACCGGATCGACAGGGGGAAGCAACACCGGGGAGCTGTTTTTT.

The V call is TRBV7-6, the J call TRBJ1-5; 7 nucleotides line up with TRBD1. Germline V lookup: CDR1 SGHVS, CDR2 FNYEAQ. This CDR3 is built from 14 residues. Trimming removed 5 bases from V and 5 bases from J; junction bases left unmatched: 6. CDR3 nucleotides: TGTGCCAGCAGCGACAGGACAGGAGATCAGCCCCAGCATTTT. Its translation: CASSDRTGDQPQHF. Together with reference TRBV7-6 and TRBJ1-5, the CDR3 gives the full variable domain: GAGVSQSPRYKVTKRGQDVALRCDPISGHVSLYWYRQALGQGPEFLTYFNYEAQQDKSGLPNDRFSAERPEGSISTLTIQRTEQRDSAMYRCASSDRTGDQPQHFGDGTRLSIL.

The chain employs TRBV5-1 and TRBJ1-4; 8 nucleotides agree with TRBD1. Trimming cost V 0 bases and J 0 bases; bases outside gene matches: 1. CDR3 size: 16 residues. Per the germline V gene, CDR1 is SGHRS and CDR2 is YFSETQ. The CDR3, as DNA: TGCGCCAGCAGCTTGGGACAGGGGACAACTAATGAAAAACTGTTTTTT. Translated, it gives CASSLGQGTTNEKLFF. Full variable domain (rest looked up from reference TRBV5-1 and TRBJ1-4): KAGVTQTPRYLIKTRGQQVTLSCSPISGHRSVSWYQQTPGQGLQFLFEYFSETQRNKGNFPGRFSGRQFSNSRSEMNVSTLELGDSALYLCASSLGQGTTNEKLFFGSGTQLSVL.